This TCR beta chain came from a study of blood T cell repertoires in COVID-19. About the research overall: The United States, Italy and Spain supplied acute and convalescent COVID-19 samples. The cDNA or gDNA used as material had been derived from T cells, B-cell-depleted T cells, or PBMCs.

The V segment lost 1 base and the J segment 5 bases; nucleotides outside the gene matches: 10. Germline lookup yields CDR1 SGHTA and CDR2 FQGNSA. This CDR3 is 18 amino acids long. Profiled with immunoSEQ multiplex PCR; TCRdb holds only in-frame clones, not every one. The sample has around 250,000 clones, more than 70% seen once. This chain connects TRBV7-2 to TRBJ1-6; 8 bases match TRBD1. Sequencing input: peripheral blood. This clonotype was sampled from a man older than 75 with acute or convalescent COVID-19. DNA of the CDR3: TGTGCCAGCAGCTTAGTCGGACAGGGAGGTTGGAATAATTCACCCCTCCACTTT. Translating it yields CASSLVGQGGWNNSPLHF.